Presented here are 29 T cell receptor beta chains from one specimen sequenced in a study of regulatory T cells in long-lasting Graves disease. Time point described: newly diagnosed GD, antithyroid drugs for less than 3 months. Following extraction of RNA from PBMCs, that RNA was used to make the TCR library. Relying on iRepertoire HTBI primers and Arm-PCR of CDR3 regions, the team built TCR beta libraries. TCRdb reprocessed the multiplex PCR reads via MiXCR and lists one record per CDR3 protein. This repertoire shows around 250,000 distinct CDR3 sequences, about 19% found once; its top ten account for over 11%. This specimen consisted of peripheral blood mononuclear cells (PBMCs), obtained at new diagnosis, from a patient treated with antithyroid drugs. Receptor source: a female donor with Graves disease.

A word on this clonotype: The likely explanation is a read error, given a far larger clone one base away. The V gene is TRBV11-3, the J gene TRBJ2-3; TRBD2 matches 12 bases. The J call is in doubt because the DNA end fits TRBJ2-7 better. CDR1 and CDR2 from the germline V gene are SGHNT and YENEEA. There are 13 residues in the CDR3. The CDR3 loop is CASGLAGNNEQYF. In DNA form, the CDR3 reads TGTGCCTCAGGACTAGCGGGGAACAATGAGCAGTACTTC.

On this clonotype itself: This may stem from a read error, because a much larger clone lies one nucleotide away. The chain carries TRBV5-5 and TRBJ1-3; 7 bases agree with TRBD1. V dropped 0 bases and J dropped 0; count of bases not matched to a gene: 0. Germline V gene lookup returns CDR1 SGHKS and CDR2 YYEKEE (reference sequence). This CDR3 contains 15 residues. The CDR3 sequence is CASSLAGGSGNTIYF. The CDR3 bases are TGTGCCAGCAGCTTGGCAGGGGGCTCTGGAAACACCATATATTTT.

This clonotype was observed many times. The chain uses TRBV18 and TRBJ1-1; possibly TRBD1 for D (6 bases). The CDR3 contains 15 residues. Between the trimmed V and J ends, which lost 3 bases and 2 bases, there was a span of 13 bases. Germline V CDR1 and CDR2: KGHSH, LQKENI. The CDR3 nucleotides read TGTGCCAGCTCACCGGGGGCAGCCACTAACACTGAAGCTTTCTTT. Translating it yields CASSPGAATNTEAFF.

Many counts were recorded for this clonotype. The V call is TRBV6-5, the J call TRBJ2-5; D possibly matches TRBD1 or TRBD2 (5 bases each). Germline CDR1 MNHEY, CDR2 SVGAGI. The CDR3 has 13 residues. V lost 3 bases and J 5 bases, leaving 10 bases between the germline ends. The CDR3 DNA is TGTGCCAGCAGTTATGACAGAGGGGAGACCCAGTACTTC. As protein: CASSYDRGETQYF.

The chain has TRBV24-1 and TRBJ2-2, with a possible D match to TRBD2 (5 bases). Germline loops: CDR1 KGHDR, CDR2 SFDVKD. The CDR3 consists of 14 residues. Trimming took off 9 bases at V and 4 bases at J, with 14 bases between the two ends. The CDR3 bases are TGTGCCACCCACGGAGGAACCGGCACCGGGGAGCTGTTTTTT. Translating gives CATHGGTGTGELFF.

Many counts were recorded for this clonotype. This chain links TRBV28 with TRBJ2-7, with 10 bases that match TRBD1. The V and J ends lost 8 bases and 3 bases, in that order; junction bases with no gene match: 10. Germline CDR1 reads MDHEN; CDR2 reads SYDVKM. CDR3 length equals 15 residues. This CDR3 is CASVLSGQGLYEQYF. CDR3 nucleotides: TGTGCCAGCGTATTATCGGGACAGGGGCTCTACGAGCAGTACTTC. The variable domain in full, completed from reference TRBV28 and TRBJ2-7, reads DVKVTQSSRYLVKRTGEKVFLECVQDMDHENMFWYRQDPGLGLRLIYFSYDVKMKEKGDIPEGYSVSREKKERFSLILESASTNQTSMYLCASVLSGQGLYEQYFGPGTRLTVT.

The chain has TRBV11-2 and TRBJ2-7; D may be TRBD1 (6 bases). Trimming took off 6 bases at V and 3 bases at J, with 12 bases between the two ends. Germline loops: CDR1 SGHAT, CDR2 FQNNGV. The length of the CDR3 is 13 residues. The CDR3 loop reads CASSRQALYEQYF. CDR3 nucleotide sequence: TGTGCCAGCAGTAGACAGGCCCTCTACGAGCAGTACTTC.

This clonotype was seen repeatedly, ten times or more. This CDR3 reads CASTSGDTQYF. In nucleotides, the CDR3 is TGTGCCAGCACCTCAGGAGATACGCAGTATTTT. The chain has TRBV12-3 or TRBV12-4 and TRBJ2-3; D remains ambiguous. V was shortened by 7 bases and J by 5 bases, with 7 bases between the two germline ends. The CDR3 covers 11 residues.

This clonotype has only one observation. This may be a read error, as it is one base from a much larger clone. This rearrangement joins TRBV6-1 to TRBJ1-6; TRBD1 is a possible D gene (5 bases). Germline loops: CDR1 MNHNS, CDR2 SASEGT. This CDR3 has 14 amino acids. For the CDR3, the DNA is TGTGCCAGCGGTGACCTCGGGACGTCTTCACCCCTCCACTTT. Protein: CASGDLGTSSPLHF.

This clonotype was observed many times. This chain joins TRBV27 and TRBJ1-1; TRBD1 agrees at 9 bases. Looked up from germline, CDR1 is MNHEY and CDR2 is SMNVEV (reference sequence). The J segment lost 4 bases and the V segment lost 5 bases, leaving 8 bases of the junction unmatched. The CDR3 spans 15 residues. This chain's CDR3 is CASSKQGAVGTEAFF. The CDR3 nucleotides read TGTGCCAGCAGTAAACAGGGGGCAGTAGGCACTGAAGCTTTCTTT.

This clonotype was found many times. The chain recombines TRBV28 with TRBJ2-1; 7 nucleotides align to TRBD2. The CDR3 covers 13 residues. J gave up 7 bases and V 10 bases, and 10 bases lay outside the gene matches. From germline, CDR1 is MDHEN and CDR2 SYDVKM. CDR3 DNA sequence: TGTGCCACCTCGCGTGGGAGGGATAATGAGCAGTTCTTC. This gives the protein CATSRGRDNEQFF.

This clonotype was detected ten times or more. CDR3 sequence: CASRQTGGETQYF. CDR3 bases: TGTGCCAGCAGACAAACAGGGGGAGAGACCCAGTACTTC. This chain connects TRBV6-1 to TRBJ2-5; 8 bases match TRBD1. Looked up from germline, CDR1 is MNHNS and CDR2 is SASEGT. The CDR3 covers 13 residues. V lost 6 bases and J lost 4; bases outside the gene matches: 4.

This clonotype has ten or more counts. This rearrangement joins TRBV2 to TRBJ1-2; D may be TRBD1 (5 bases). The CDR3 spans 15 residues. The germline V and J ends were trimmed by 3 bases and 1 base, with 12 bases remaining between them. Germline CDR1 SNHLY, CDR2 FYNNEI. The CDR3 here is CASSDQGAVNYGYTF. As DNA, the CDR3 is TGTGCCAGCAGTGACCAAGGGGCCGTTAACTATGGCTACACCTTC.

This clonotype was seen ten or more times. The V gene is TRBV11-2, the J gene TRBJ1-3, with TRBD1 matching over 9 bases. The trim removed 4 bases at V and 1 base at J, leaving 11 bases unmatched. Per germline, CDR1 SGHAT and CDR2 FQNNGV. The CDR3 covers 18 residues. As DNA, the CDR3 is TGTGCCAGCAGCTCGACCCCGGGACAGGGTTCATCTGGAAACACCATATATTTT. Its protein is CASSSTPGQGSSGNTIYF.

This clonotype came up a few times. A junction end diverges from the germline sequence, so it may reflect a read error. The chain recombines TRBV20-1 with TRBJ2-1, with TRBD2 matching 11 bases. CDR1 is DFQATT, CDR2 SNEGSKA, per germline (reference sequence). The CDR3 is 18 amino acids. CDR3 sequence reads: CSARGGLAVVSSYNKQFF. CDR3 nucleotides: TGCAGTGCTAGAGGGGGACTAGCGGTTGTGAGCTCCTACAATAAGCAGTTCTTC.

This clonotype was seen many times. The chain couples TRBV6-5 to TRBJ2-2; TRBD1 is a possible D gene (5 bases). CDR1 and CDR2 from the germline V gene are MNHEY and SVGAGI. Trimming took off 2 bases at V and 4 bases at J, with 14 bases between the two ends. The CDR3 contains 16 residues. The CDR3 sequence: CASSYKGAWGTGELFF. Written as DNA, the CDR3 is TGTGCCAGCAGTTACAAAGGGGCATGGGGCACCGGGGAGCTGTTTTTT.

This chain uses TRBV4-2 with TRBJ1-2; no clear D. The V and J ends lost 0 bases and 0 bases respectively, with 11 bases between them. CDR1 and CDR2 (germline): LGHNA, YNFKEQ. This CDR3 region has 16 residues. CDR3 protein: CASSQEWANSNYGYTF. The CDR3 coding sequence is TGTGCCAGCAGCCAAGAATGGGCAAATTCTAACTATGGCTACACCTTC.

This clonotype turned up a few times. This rearrangement joins TRBV20-1 to TRBJ1-6; TRBD1 agrees at 9 bases. The CDR3 totals 15 residues. Germline CDR1 is DFQATT and CDR2 is SNEGSKA (reference sequence). Unmatched junction bases numbered 5, after V lost 3 bases and J lost 5 bases. CDR3 amino acids: CSASKGTGNNSPLHF. The CDR3 DNA reads as TGCAGTGCTAGCAAAGGGACAGGGAATAATTCACCCCTCCACTTT.

This clonotype was detected many times. The V gene is TRBV30, the J gene TRBJ1-1, with D possibly TRBD1 on 6 matching bases. This CDR3 spans 13 amino acids. Trimming stripped 2 bases from V and 7 bases from J, with 14 bases between. From germline, CDR1 is GTSNPN and CDR2 SVGIG (reference sequence). CDR3 sequence: CAWSKINRVEAFF. The CDR3 nucleotides are TGTGCCTGGAGTAAAATAAACAGGGTTGAAGCTTTCTTT.

In this sample, this clonotype turned up once. This chain uses TRBV28 with TRBJ2-3; no definite D call. This CDR3 spans 15 amino acids. Germline V gives CDR1 MDHEN, CDR2 SYDVKM. The V gene lost 10 bases and the J gene lost 1 base, with 18 bases spanning the gap. The CDR3 sequence: CAIHSSTPGTDTQYF. CDR3 in DNA: TGTGCCATCCACTCGTCGACGCCAGGCACAGATACGCAGTATTTT.

This clonotype was detected ten times or more. The chain recombines TRBV12-3 or TRBV12-4 with TRBJ2-5; unclear D gene. V was pared by 6 bases and J by 3 bases, with 8 bases between. This CDR3 comprises 12 residues. Written as DNA, the CDR3 is TGTGCCAGCAGGCCGATCGAAGAGACCCAGTACTTC. It codes for CASRPIEETQYF.

This clonotype was counted ten times or more. V usage is TRBV28 and J usage is TRBJ1-5; 9 bases fit TRBD1. With 5 bases clipped from V and 7 bases from J, the junction kept 6 bases outside the gene matches. Germline loops: CDR1 MDHEN, CDR2 SYDVKM. There are 14 residues in the CDR3. CDR3 region: CASSGGQGRQPQHF. The CDR3 DNA reads TGTGCCAGCAGTGGGGGACAGGGCAGGCAGCCCCAGCATTTT.

This clonotype was detected ten times or more. The rearrangement joins TRBV10-3 to TRBJ1-4, with 10 nucleotides matching TRBD1. Germline CDR1 ENHRY, CDR2 SYGVKD. Trimming removed 6 bases from V and 3 bases from J; junction bases left unmatched: 4. This CDR3 has 15 amino acids. In nucleotides, the CDR3 is TGTGCCATCAGCGACAGGGGGCAAGCTAATGAAAAACTGTTTTTT. The encoded protein is CAISDRGQANEKLFF.

Of note for this clonotype: One junction end disagrees with the germline gene, perhaps due to a read error. The chain has TRBV6-2 or TRBV6-3 and TRBJ2-1; 9 bases match TRBD2. The CDR3 contains 15 residues. Germline CDR1 is MNHEY and CDR2 is SVGEGT. The CDR3 sequence is CASSYLSGSYNGQFF. The DNA for the CDR3 is TGTGCCAGCAGCTACCTTAGCGGGAGTTACAATGGGCAGTTCTTC.

This clonotype was detected a few times. The chain joins TRBV20-1 to TRBJ2-1; maybe TRBD1 (6 bases). The germline V and J ends were trimmed by 2 bases and 6 bases, with 20 bases remaining between them. The CDR3 loop spans 16 amino acids. Looked up from germline, CDR1 is DFQATT and CDR2 is SNEGSKA (reference sequence). CDR3: CSARSVRTQGSNEQFF. The CDR3 coding sequence is TGCAGTGCTAGATCGGTGCGGACCCAGGGGAGCAATGAGCAGTTCTTC.

Ten or more counts support this clonotype. This chain joins TRBV11-3 and TRBJ2-1; 9 nucleotides agree with TRBD2. J lost 7 bases, V lost 4 bases, and 11 bases had no gene match. Germline assignment: CDR1 SGHNT and CDR2 YENEEA. The CDR3 has 16 residues. The CDR3 reads CASSSPRGGAPNEQFF. The CDR3 bases are TGTGCCAGCAGCTCGCCCCGCGGGGGGGCCCCGAATGAGCAGTTCTTC. The whole variable domain, filled in from reference TRBV11-3 and TRBJ2-1, reads EAGVVQSPRYKIIEKKQPVAFWCNPISGHNTLYWYLQNLGQGPELLIRYENEEAVDDSQLPKDRFSAERLKGVDSTLKIQPAELGDSAVYLCASSSPRGGAPNEQFFGPGTRLTVL.

V usage is TRBV19 and J usage is TRBJ1-5; 7 bases map to TRBD1. The V and J ends lost 6 bases and 2 bases, in that order; junction bases with no gene match: 1. Per germline, CDR1 LNHDA and CDR2 SQIVND (reference sequence). CDR3 length: 13 residues. CDR3 nucleotide sequence: TGTGCCAGTAGCGACAGGGGCAATCAGCCCCAGCATTTT. Amino acid sequence: CASSDRGNQPQHF.

This clonotype has at least ten counts. This chain links TRBV11-2 with TRBJ2-1, with TRBD2 matching 7 bases. This CDR3 is 17 amino acids long. The germline V gene encodes CDR1 SGHAT and CDR2 FQNNGV. V lost 0 bases to trimming and J lost 0 bases; unmatched junction nucleotides: 5. The CDR3 is CASSLDQAGTSYNEQFF. As DNA, the CDR3 is TGTGCCAGCAGCTTAGATCAAGCGGGGACCTCCTACAATGAGCAGTTCTTC.

The chain is built from TRBV10-1 and TRBJ2-1; 9 bases fit TRBD2. Germline loops: CDR1 WNHNN, CDR2 SYGVQD (reference sequence). The CDR3 is 16 amino acids. The V and J ends lost 7 bases and 4 bases, in that order; junction bases with no gene match: 11. The CDR3 reads CASMLAGTTRYNEQFF. Written as DNA, the CDR3 is TGCGCCAGCATGCTAGCGGGGACCACCCGTTACAATGAGCAGTTCTTC.